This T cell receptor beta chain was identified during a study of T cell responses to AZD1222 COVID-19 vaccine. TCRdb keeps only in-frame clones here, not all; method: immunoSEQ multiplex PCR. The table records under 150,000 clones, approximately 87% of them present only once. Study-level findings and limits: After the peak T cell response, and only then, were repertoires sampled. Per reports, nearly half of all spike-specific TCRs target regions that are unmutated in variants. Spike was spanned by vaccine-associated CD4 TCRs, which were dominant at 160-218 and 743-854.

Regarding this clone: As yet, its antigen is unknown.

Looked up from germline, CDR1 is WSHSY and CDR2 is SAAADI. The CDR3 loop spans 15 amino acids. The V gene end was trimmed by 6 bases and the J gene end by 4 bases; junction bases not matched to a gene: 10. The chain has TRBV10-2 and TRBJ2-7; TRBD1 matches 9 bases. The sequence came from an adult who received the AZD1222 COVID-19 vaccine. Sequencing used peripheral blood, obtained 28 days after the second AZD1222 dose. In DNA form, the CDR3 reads TGCGCCAGCAGCTCCCAGGACAGGGGCGCTTACGAGCAGTACTTC. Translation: CASSSQDRGAYEQYF.